This T cell receptor beta chain was found in a study of shared clonotypes between healthy human individuals. In the study overall: Per donor, CD8 memory used one plate, CD8 naive used two, CD4 memory used three and CD4 naive used three.

At a deep level, the assay was run. TCRdb's table, derived via immunoSEQ multiplex PCR, lists solely in-frame clones and lacks some. Of over a million clones listed, approximately 80% are singletons. Germline loops: CDR1 KGHSH, CDR2 LQKENI. The CDR3 runs 13 residues. The V end lost 2 bases, the J end lost 8 bases, and 9 bases lay between the germline ends. All the donors were Caucasian adults who lived in Nashville, Tennessee. This clone was seen once. Other DNA sequences of this sample code for an identical CDR3. This sequence was found in a man between 18 and 29 years old in good health. Some clones in this sample may be carry-over from other donors' samples. Material for sequencing was memory CD4+ T cells from PBMCs. Subset defined: CD45RA-negative fraction. The V gene is TRBV18, the J gene TRBJ1-4; tentatively, D is TRBD1 (5 bases). CDR3 residues: CASSPGAEEKLFF. DNA for the CDR3: TGTGCCAGCTCACCAGGGGCCGAAGAAAAACTGTTTTTT.